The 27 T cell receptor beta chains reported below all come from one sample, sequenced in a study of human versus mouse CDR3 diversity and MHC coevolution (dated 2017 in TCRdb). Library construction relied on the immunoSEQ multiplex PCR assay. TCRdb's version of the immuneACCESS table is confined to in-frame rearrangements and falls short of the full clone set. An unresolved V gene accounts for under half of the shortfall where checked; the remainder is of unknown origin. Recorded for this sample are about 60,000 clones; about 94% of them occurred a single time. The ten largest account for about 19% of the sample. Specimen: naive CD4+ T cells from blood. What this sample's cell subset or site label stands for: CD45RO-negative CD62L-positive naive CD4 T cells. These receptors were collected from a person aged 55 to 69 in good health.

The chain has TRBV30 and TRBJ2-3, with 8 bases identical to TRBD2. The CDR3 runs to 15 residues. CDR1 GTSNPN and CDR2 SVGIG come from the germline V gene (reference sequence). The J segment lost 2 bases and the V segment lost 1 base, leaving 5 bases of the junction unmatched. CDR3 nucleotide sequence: TGTGCCTGGAGTGCAACTAGCGGAAACACAGATACGCAGTATTTT. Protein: CAWSATSGNTDTQYF.

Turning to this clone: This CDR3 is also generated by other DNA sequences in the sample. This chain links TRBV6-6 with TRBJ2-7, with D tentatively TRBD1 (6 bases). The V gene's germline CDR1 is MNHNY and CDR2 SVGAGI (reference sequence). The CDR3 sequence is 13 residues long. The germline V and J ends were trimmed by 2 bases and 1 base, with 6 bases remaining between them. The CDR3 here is CASSYGQSYEQYF. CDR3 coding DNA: TGTGCCAGCAGTTACGGACAGTCCTACGAGCAGTACTTC.

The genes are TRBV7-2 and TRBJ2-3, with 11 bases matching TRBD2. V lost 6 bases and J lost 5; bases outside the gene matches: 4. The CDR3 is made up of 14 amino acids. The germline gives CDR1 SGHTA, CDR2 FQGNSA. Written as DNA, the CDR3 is TGTGCCAGCAGTCAGACTAGCGGGAAAGATACGCAGTATTTT. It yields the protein CASSQTSGKDTQYF.

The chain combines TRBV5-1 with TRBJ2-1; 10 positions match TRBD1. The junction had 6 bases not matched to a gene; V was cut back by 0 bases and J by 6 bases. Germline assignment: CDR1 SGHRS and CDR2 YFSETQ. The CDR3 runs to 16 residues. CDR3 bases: TGCGCCAGCAGCTTGGGGACTCGGACAGGGGGCAATGAGCAGTTCTTC. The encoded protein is CASSLGTRTGGNEQFF.

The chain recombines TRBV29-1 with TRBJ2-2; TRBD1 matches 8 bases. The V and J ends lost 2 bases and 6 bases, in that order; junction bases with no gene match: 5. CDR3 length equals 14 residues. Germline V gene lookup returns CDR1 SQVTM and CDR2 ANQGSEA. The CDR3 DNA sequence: TGCAGCGTTGAACCCAGGGGGCTCCCCGGGGAGCTGTTTTTT. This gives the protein CSVEPRGLPGELFF.

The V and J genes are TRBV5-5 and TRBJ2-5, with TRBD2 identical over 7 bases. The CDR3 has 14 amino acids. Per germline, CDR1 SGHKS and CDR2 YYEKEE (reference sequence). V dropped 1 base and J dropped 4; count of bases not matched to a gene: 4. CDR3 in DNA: TGTGCCAGCAGCTTGACTAGCGAGGGAGAGACCCAGTACTTC. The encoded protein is CASSLTSEGETQYF.

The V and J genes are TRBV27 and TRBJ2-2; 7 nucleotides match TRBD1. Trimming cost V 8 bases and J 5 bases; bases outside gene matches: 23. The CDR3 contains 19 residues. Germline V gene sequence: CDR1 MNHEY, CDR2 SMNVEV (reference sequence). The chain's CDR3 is CASLHEGAQLSFRTGELFF. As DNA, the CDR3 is TGTGCCAGCCTCCACGAGGGGGCTCAACTCTCTTTTAGGACCGGGGAGCTGTTTTTT.

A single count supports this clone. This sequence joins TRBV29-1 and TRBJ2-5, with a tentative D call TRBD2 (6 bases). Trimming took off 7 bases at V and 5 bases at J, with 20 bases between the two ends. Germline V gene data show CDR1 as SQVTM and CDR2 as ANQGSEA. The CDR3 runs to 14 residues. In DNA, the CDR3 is TGCAGCGCACGTCCCGGGACTCCTATGGAGACCCAGTACTTC. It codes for CSARPGTPMETQYF.

Here the CDR3 DNA reads TGCGCCAGCAGTGGACAGATGAACACTGAAGCTTTCTTT. It encodes CASSGQMNTEAFF. The chain couples TRBV10-1 to TRBJ1-1, with TRBD1 as a possible D gene (5 bases). This CDR3 has 13 residues. Trimming cost V 4 bases and J 0 bases, with 6 bases left between them. Looked up from germline, CDR1 is WNHNN and CDR2 is SYGVQD (reference sequence).

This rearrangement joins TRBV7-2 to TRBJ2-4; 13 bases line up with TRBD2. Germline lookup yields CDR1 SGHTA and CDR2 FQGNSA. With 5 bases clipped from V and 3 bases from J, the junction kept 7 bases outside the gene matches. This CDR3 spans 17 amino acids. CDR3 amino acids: CASSPRTSGSGKNIQYF. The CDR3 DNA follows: TGTGCCAGCAGCCCCAGGACTAGCGGGAGTGGCAAAAACATTCAGTACTTC.

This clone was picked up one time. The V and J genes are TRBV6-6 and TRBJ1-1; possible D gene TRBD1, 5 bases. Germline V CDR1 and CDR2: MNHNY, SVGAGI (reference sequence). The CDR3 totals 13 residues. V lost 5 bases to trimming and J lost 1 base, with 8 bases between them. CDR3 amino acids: CASSGAPNTEAFF. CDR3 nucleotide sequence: TGTGCCAGCAGTGGGGCGCCGAACACTGAAGCTTTCTTT.

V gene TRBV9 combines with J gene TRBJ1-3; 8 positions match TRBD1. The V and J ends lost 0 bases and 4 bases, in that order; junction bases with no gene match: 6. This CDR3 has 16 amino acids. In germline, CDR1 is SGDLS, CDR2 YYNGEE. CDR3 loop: CASSVGSGTGGNTIYF. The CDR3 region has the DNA TGTGCCAGCAGCGTAGGTTCGGGGACAGGAGGAAACACCATATATTTT.

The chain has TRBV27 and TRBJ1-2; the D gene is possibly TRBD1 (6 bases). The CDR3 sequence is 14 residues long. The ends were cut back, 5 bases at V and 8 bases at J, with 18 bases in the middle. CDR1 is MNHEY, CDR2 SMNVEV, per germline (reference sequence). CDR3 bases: TGTGCCAGCAGTAGGGCAGGGGCCAGAGGGGGCTACACCTTC. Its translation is CASSRAGARGGYTF.

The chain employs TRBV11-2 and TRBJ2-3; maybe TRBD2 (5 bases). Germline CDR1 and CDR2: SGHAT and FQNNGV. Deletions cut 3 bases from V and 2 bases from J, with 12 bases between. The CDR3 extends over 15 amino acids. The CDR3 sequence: CASSFKRSNTDTQYF. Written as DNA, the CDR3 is TGTGCCAGCAGCTTCAAGCGGAGCAACACAGATACGCAGTATTTT.

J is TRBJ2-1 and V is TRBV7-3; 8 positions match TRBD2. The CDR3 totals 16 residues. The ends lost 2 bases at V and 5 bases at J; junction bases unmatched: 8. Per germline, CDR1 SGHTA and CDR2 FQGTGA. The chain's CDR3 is CASSLSAGGDHNEQFF. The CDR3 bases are TGTGCCAGCAGCTTATCTGCGGGAGGAGACCACAATGAGCAGTTCTTC.

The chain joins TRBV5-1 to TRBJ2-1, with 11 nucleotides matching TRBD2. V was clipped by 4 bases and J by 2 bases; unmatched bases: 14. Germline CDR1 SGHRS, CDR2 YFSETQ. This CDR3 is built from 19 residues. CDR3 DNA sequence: TGCGCCAGCAGCCCCCAAATTACTAGCGGGAGCTTCCCCTACAATGAGCAGTTCTTC. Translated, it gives CASSPQITSGSFPYNEQFF. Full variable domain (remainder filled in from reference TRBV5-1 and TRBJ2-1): KAGVTQTPRYLIKTRGQQVTLSCSPISGHRSVSWYQQTPGQGLQFLFEYFSETQRNKGNFPGRFSGRQFSNSRSEMNVSTLELGDSALYLCASSPQITSGSFPYNEQFFGPGTRLTVL.

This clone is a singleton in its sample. CDR3 DNA sequence: TGTGCCTGGAGGGGGAGGGGGAAAGATACGCAGTATTTT. Protein product: CAWRGRGKDTQYF. This rearrangement joins TRBV30 to TRBJ2-3; a weak D match, TRBD2 (7 bases). Trimming removed 3 bases from V and 5 bases from J, with 12 bases in between. The CDR3 consists of 13 residues. Germline CDR1 is GTSNPN and CDR2 is SVGIG (reference sequence).

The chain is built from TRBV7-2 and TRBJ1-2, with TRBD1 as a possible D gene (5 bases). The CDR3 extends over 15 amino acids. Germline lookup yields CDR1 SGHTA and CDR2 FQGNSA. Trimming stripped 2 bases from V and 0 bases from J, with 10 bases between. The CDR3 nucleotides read TGTGCCAGCAGCTTACCCGGACAAGCTAACTATGGCTACACCTTC. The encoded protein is CASSLPGQANYGYTF.

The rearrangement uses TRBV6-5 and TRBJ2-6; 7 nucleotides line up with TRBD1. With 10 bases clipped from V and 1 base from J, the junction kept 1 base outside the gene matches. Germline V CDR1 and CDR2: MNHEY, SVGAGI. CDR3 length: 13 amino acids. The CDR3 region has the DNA TGTGCCATACAGGGGTCTGGGGCCAACGTCCTGACTTTC. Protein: CAIQGSGANVLTF.

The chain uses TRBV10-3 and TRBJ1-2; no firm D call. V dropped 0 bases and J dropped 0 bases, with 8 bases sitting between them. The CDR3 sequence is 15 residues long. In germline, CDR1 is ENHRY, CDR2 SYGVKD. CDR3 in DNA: TGTGCCATCAGTGAGTCGATGGCCACTAACTATGGCTACACCTTC. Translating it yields CAISESMATNYGYTF.

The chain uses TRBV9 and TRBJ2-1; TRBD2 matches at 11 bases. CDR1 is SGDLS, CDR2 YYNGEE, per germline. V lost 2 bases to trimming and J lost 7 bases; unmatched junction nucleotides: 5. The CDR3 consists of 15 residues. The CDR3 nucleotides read TGTGCCAGCAGCGTGGCCCCTAGCGGGAGGAATGAGCAGTTCTTC. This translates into CASSVAPSGRNEQFF.

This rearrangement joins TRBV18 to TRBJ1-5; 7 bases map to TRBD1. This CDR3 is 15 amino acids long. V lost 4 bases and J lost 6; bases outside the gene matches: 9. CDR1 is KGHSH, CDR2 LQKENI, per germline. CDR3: CASSLDRVRVQPQHF. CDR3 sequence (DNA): TGTGCCAGCTCACTAGACAGGGTCAGGGTTCAGCCCCAGCATTTT.

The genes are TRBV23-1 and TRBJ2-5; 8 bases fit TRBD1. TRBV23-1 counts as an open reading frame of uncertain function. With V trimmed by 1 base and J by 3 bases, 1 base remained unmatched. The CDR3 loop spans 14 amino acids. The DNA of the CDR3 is TGCGCCAGCAGTCAATGGACAGGGAAAGAGACCCAGTACTTC. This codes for CASSQWTGKETQYF.

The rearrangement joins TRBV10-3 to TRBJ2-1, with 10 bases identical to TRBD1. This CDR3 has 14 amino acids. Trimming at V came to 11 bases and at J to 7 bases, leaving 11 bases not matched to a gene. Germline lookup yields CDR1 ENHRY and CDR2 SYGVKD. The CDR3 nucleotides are TGTGCCGGGCAAACCGGGACAGGGGATAATGAGCAGTTCTTC. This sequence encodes CAGQTGTGDNEQFF.

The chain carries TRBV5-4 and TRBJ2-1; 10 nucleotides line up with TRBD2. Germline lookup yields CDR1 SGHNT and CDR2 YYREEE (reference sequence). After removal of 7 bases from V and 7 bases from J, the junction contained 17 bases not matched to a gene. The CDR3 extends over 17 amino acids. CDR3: CASASGVAGGKTNEQFF. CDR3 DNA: TGTGCCAGCGCCTCCGGGGTAGCGGGAGGAAAAACGAATGAGCAGTTCTTC.

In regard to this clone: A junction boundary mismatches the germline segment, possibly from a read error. The CDR3 DNA follows: TGTGCCAGCTCACCATCCGGGGGATCCTCCGAGCAGTACTTC. Its translation is CASSPSGGSSEQYF. The V and J genes are TRBV18 and TRBJ2-7, with a possible D match to TRBD2 (6 bases). CDR1 and CDR2 (germline): KGHSH, LQKENI. This CDR3 has 14 amino acids.

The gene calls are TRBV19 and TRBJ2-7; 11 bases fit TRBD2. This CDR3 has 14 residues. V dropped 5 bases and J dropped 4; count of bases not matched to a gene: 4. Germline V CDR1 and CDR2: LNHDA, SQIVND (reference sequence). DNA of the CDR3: TGTGCCAGTAGTCTTAGCGGGAGGGCGTACGAGCAGTACTTC. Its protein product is CASSLSGRAYEQYF.